Following are 30 T cell receptor beta chains from one sample sequenced in a study of high-grade serous ovarian cancer treatment subgroups. Tumor tissue was taken before any definitive surgery or chemotherapy was given. The protocol was immunoSEQ multiplex PCR, while the TCRdb copy is restricted to in-frame clones and leaves out a portion. The sample yields around 4,800 clones, approximately 70% seen once. The sample was tumor tissue. The receptors here all came from a human donor with high-grade serous ovarian cancer.

This chain links TRBV4-3 with TRBJ2-3, with TRBD1 matching 9 bases. Germline V lookup: CDR1 LGHNA, CDR2 YSLEER. This CDR3 has 16 amino acids. J was trimmed by 7 bases and V by 1 base; bases with no gene match: 9. CDR3 in DNA: TGCGCCAGCAGCCAAGTGGGGACAGGGAGGGGTCATACGCAGTATTTT. Its protein is CASSQVGTGRGHTQYF.

This clone was counted once. The CDR3 DNA reads TGTGCCAGCAGTTCCTACAGGGGGCTAAGGGAAAAACTGTTTTTT. Amino acids: CASSSYRGLREKLFF. V is TRBV27 and J is TRBJ1-4; TRBD1 matches at 9 bases. Unmatched junction bases numbered 8, after V lost 4 bases and J lost 8 bases. In germline, CDR1 is MNHEY, CDR2 SMNVEV (reference sequence). The CDR3 has 15 amino acids.

The gene calls are TRBV14 and TRBJ1-2; a weak D match, TRBD1 (5 bases). The CDR3 length is 15 residues. Germline V CDR1 and CDR2: SGHDN, FVKESK. Deletions cut 3 bases from V and 4 bases from J, with 15 bases between. CDR3 loop: CASSQYRKSSYGYTF. CDR3 nucleotides: TGTGCCAGCAGCCAGTACAGGAAATCTTCCTATGGCTACACCTTC.

The chain joins TRBV5-5 to TRBJ1-2; D gene uncertain. The CDR3 runs 14 residues. Germline CDR1 reads SGHKS; CDR2 reads YYEKEE (reference sequence). Trimming removed 0 bases at V and 8 bases at J, with 14 bases between. CDR3 sequence reads: CASSLDVTFVGYTF. CDR3 bases: TGTGCCAGCAGCTTGGATGTGACCTTCGTAGGCTACACCTTC.

The rearrangement uses TRBV11-2 and TRBJ2-7; no reliable D call. The germline CDR1 and CDR2 sequences are SGHAT and FQNNGV. The CDR3 runs 14 residues. V gave up 0 bases and J gave up 7 bases, with 13 bases separating them. CDR3 coding DNA: TGTGCCAGCAGCTTAGATCCAGGATTTGGAGAGCAGTACGTC. Amino acid sequence: CASSLDPGFGEQYV.

The chain couples TRBV15 to TRBJ2-4, with TRBD2 identical over 7 bases. Per germline, CDR1 LNHNV and CDR2 YYDKDF (reference sequence). The CDR3 has 15 amino acids. The junction had 5 bases not matched to a gene; V was cut back by 1 base and J by 5 bases. The CDR3 sequence: CATSRGVLAENIQYF. The CDR3 bases are TGTGCCACCAGCAGAGGAGTGCTAGCGGAAAACATTCAGTACTTC.

This chain joins TRBV10-1 and TRBJ1-5, with 11 bases aligning to TRBD1. With 6 bases clipped from V and 4 bases from J, the junction kept 5 bases outside the gene matches. This CDR3 has 15 amino acids. The germline V gene encodes CDR1 WNHNN and CDR2 SYGVQD (reference sequence). The CDR3 bases are TGCGCCAGCAGCCCCGGGACAGGGGGAAATCAGCCCCAGCATTTT. It is translated as CASSPGTGGNQPQHF.

The rearrangement uses TRBV5-6 and TRBJ1-2; TRBD1 agrees at 9 bases. V gave up 2 bases and J gave up 3 bases; unmatched junction bases: 2. Germline V gene data show CDR1 as SGHDT and CDR2 as YYEEEE. CDR3 size: 14 residues. In DNA form, the CDR3 reads TGTGCCAGCAGCTTCGGACAGGGGTACTATGGCTACACCTTC. Amino acid sequence: CASSFGQGYYGYTF.

This clone was picked up a small number of times. J is TRBJ2-1 and V is TRBV7-6; 7 bases agree with TRBD1. Germline CDR1 SGHVS, CDR2 FNYEAQ. The CDR3 is 16 residues long. J was trimmed by 5 bases and V by 1 base; bases with no gene match: 8. The CDR3 DNA is TGTGCCAGCAGCTTAGATGACAGGGTGGGCGACAATGAGCAGTTCTTC. This codes for CASSLDDRVGDNEQFF.

The gene calls are TRBV5-1 and TRBJ2-7, with 13 positions matching TRBD2. V lost 2 bases and J lost 3; bases outside the gene matches: 11. This CDR3 comprises 18 residues. CDR1 and CDR2 (germline): SGHRS, YFSETQ. The CDR3, as DNA: TGCGCCAGCAGCTTCTTTGGACTAGCGGGAGCGGCGATCTACGAGCAGTACTTC. Its translation: CASSFFGLAGAAIYEQYF.

This chain uses TRBV7-8 with TRBJ1-3, with a weak D call TRBD1 (6 bases). The CDR3 is made up of 15 amino acids. Per germline, CDR1 SGHVS and CDR2 FQNEAQ. V lost 5 bases to trimming and J lost 4 bases, with 15 bases between them. The CDR3 loop is CASSAYRVAGNTIYF. In DNA, the CDR3 is TGTGCCAGCAGCGCGTACAGGGTGGCGGGAAACACCATATATTTT.

As concerns this clone: At one boundary the junction diverges from the germline segment, which might be a read error. V is TRBV7-7 and J is TRBJ2-5, with TRBD1 matching 7 bases. This CDR3 has 14 amino acids. In germline, CDR1 is SSHAT, CDR2 FNYEAQ (reference sequence). As DNA, the CDR3 is TGTGCTAGCAGCCTGGACAGGTTGTTGGAGACCCAGTACTTC. Protein sequence: CASSLDRLLETQYF.

CDR3 in amino acids: CASSPPGPLRELFF. For the CDR3, the DNA is TGTGCCAGCAGCCCTCCGGGACCTCTTAGGGAGCTGTTTTTT. The V gene is TRBV5-6, the J gene TRBJ2-2, with D perhaps given as TRBD1 or TRBD2 (5 bases each). The length of the CDR3 is 14 residues. Germline V gene sequence: CDR1 SGHDT, CDR2 YYEEEE. The germline V and J ends were trimmed by 4 bases and 9 bases, with 16 bases remaining between them.

This clone came up a few times. The chain is built from TRBV7-2 and TRBJ1-1; D perhaps matches TRBD1 (5 bases). The V gene lost 4 bases and the J gene lost 5 bases, with 11 bases spanning the gap. Per the germline V gene, CDR1 is SGHTA and CDR2 is FQGNSA. The CDR3 spans 13 residues. The CDR3 is CASSYNRGTEAFF. The CDR3 DNA sequence: TGTGCCAGCAGCTATAACCGGGGGACTGAAGCTTTCTTT.

This clone was recorded only once. The chain is built from TRBV15 and TRBJ2-7; 15 bases are shared with TRBD2. This CDR3 contains 21 residues. Germline lookup yields CDR1 LNHNV and CDR2 YYDKDF (reference sequence). The J segment lost 4 bases and the V segment lost 4 bases, leaving 20 bases of the junction unmatched. The CDR3 DNA reads TGTGCCACCAGCAAACTGGAAAAAGGACTAGCGGGAGGGCCCTCCCCATACGAGCAGTACTTC. Translation gives CATSKLEKGLAGGPSPYEQYF.

The genes are TRBV10-3 and TRBJ1-4; no reliable D call. The V end lost 3 bases, the J end lost 4 bases, and 9 bases lay between the germline ends. The germline V gene encodes CDR1 ENHRY and CDR2 SYGVKD. This CDR3 contains 14 residues. Written as DNA, the CDR3 is TGTGCCATCAGTGATATGGGATTTAATGAAAAACTGTTTTTT. Its protein product is CAISDMGFNEKLFF.

The V gene is TRBV6-5, the J gene TRBJ2-2; D not certain. The V and J ends lost 6 bases and 3 bases respectively, with 14 bases between them. The germline V gene has CDR1 MNHEY and CDR2 SVGAGI. This CDR3 region has 15 residues. CDR3 amino acids: CASRIGMLDTGELFF. CDR3 sequence (DNA): TGTGCCAGCAGAATAGGGATGTTGGACACCGGGGAGCTGTTTTTT.

The V gene is TRBV5-8, the J gene TRBJ2-7, with 7 bases matching TRBD1. The trim removed 4 bases at V and 3 bases at J, leaving 4 bases unmatched. Germline assignment: CDR1 SGHTS and CDR2 YDEGEE. The CDR3 length is 13 residues. The CDR3: CASSLQGSYEQYV. The CDR3, as DNA: TGTGCCAGCAGCCTACAGGGGAGCTACGAGCAGTACGTC.

Written as DNA, the CDR3 is TGTGCCAGCAGCTTAGTACTAGGCAATGAGCAGTTCTTC. Amino acid sequence: CASSLVLGNEQFF. V gene TRBV7-2 combines with J gene TRBJ2-1; a possible D gene is TRBD2 (5 bases). Germline V gene data show CDR1 as SGHTA and CDR2 as FQGNSA. The CDR3 runs to 13 residues. Deletions cut 1 base from V and 6 bases from J, with 7 bases between. The full variable domain, with the rest looked up from reference TRBV7-2 and TRBJ2-1, is GAGVSQSPSNKVTEKGKDVELRCDPISGHTALYWYRQSLGQGLEFLIYFQGNSAPDKSGLPSDRFSAERTGGSVSTLTIQRTQQEDSAVYLCASSLVLGNEQFFGPGTRLTVL.

The chain has TRBV13 and TRBJ2-7, with 8 nucleotides matching TRBD1. This CDR3 comprises 15 residues. Germline V CDR1 and CDR2: PRHDT, FYEKMQ (reference sequence). V lost 5 bases and J lost 1; bases outside the gene matches: 7. The CDR3 is CASSRNRGESYEQYF. CDR3 nucleotide sequence: TGTGCCAGCAGCCGCAACAGGGGGGAATCCTACGAGCAGTACTTC. Together with reference TRBV13 and TRBJ2-7, the CDR3 gives the full variable domain: AAGVIQSPRHLIKEKRETATLKCYPIPRHDTVYWYQQGPGQDPQFLISFYEKMQSDKGSIPDRFSAQQFSDYHSELNMSSLELGDSALYFCASSRNRGESYEQYFGPGTRLTVT.

The chain links TRBV28 to TRBJ1-5; D may be TRBD1 (6 bases). Germline assignment: CDR1 MDHEN and CDR2 SYDVKM. V lost 6 bases to trimming and J lost 11 bases, with 17 bases between them. This CDR3 is built from 13 residues. The chain's CDR3 is CASRSQGLAAQHF. The CDR3 coding sequence is TGTGCCAGCAGAAGCCAGGGGTTGGCAGCCCAGCATTTT.

The chain employs TRBV6-5 and TRBJ2-7, with 7 bases matching TRBD1. The germline V gene encodes CDR1 MNHEY and CDR2 SVGAGI. Unmatched junction bases numbered 15, after V lost 6 bases and J lost 7 bases. The CDR3 is 15 amino acids. DNA of the CDR3: TGTGCCAGCAGCCCCGTTCTAGGGGGCCCCGGGGAGCAGTACTTC. Protein sequence: CASSPVLGGPGEQYF.

The chain recombines TRBV19 with TRBJ2-5; 13 bases map to TRBD2. The J call may not be correct, given that the DNA end is closer to TRBJ2-7. The CDR3 runs to 14 residues. The germline CDR1 and CDR2 sequences are LNHDA and SQIVND (reference sequence). CDR3 sequence: CASSRTSGRYEQYF. Written as DNA, the CDR3 is TGTGCCAGTAGTCGGACTAGCGGGAGATACGAGCAGTACTTC.

The chain is built from TRBV5-1 and TRBJ1-1; 10 nucleotides match TRBD1. V lost 4 bases, J lost 6 bases, and 3 bases stayed unmatched. From germline, CDR1 is SGHRS and CDR2 YFSETQ. The CDR3 loop spans 13 amino acids. This CDR3 is CASSRGTGAEAFF. Written as DNA, the CDR3 is TGCGCCAGCAGCAGGGGGACAGGGGCTGAAGCTTTCTTT. The full variable domain, with the rest looked up from reference TRBV5-1 and TRBJ1-1, is KAGVTQTPRYLIKTRGQQVTLSCSPISGHRSVSWYQQTPGQGLQFLFEYFSETQRNKGNFPGRFSGRQFSNSRSEMNVSTLELGDSALYLCASSRGTGAEAFFGQGTRLTVV.

This rearrangement joins TRBV7-2 to TRBJ1-5; no definite D call. The germline CDR1 and CDR2 sequences are SGHTA and FQGNSA. With 1 base removed from V and 2 bases from J, the gap between germline ends came to 12 bases. The length of the CDR3 is 16 residues. The CDR3 here is CASSLDGRWGNQPQHF. In nucleotides, the CDR3 is TGTGCCAGCAGCTTAGATGGCAGGTGGGGCAATCAGCCCCAGCATTTT. Full variable domain (remainder filled in from reference TRBV7-2 and TRBJ1-5): GAGVSQSPSNKVTEKGKDVELRCDPISGHTALYWYRQSLGQGLEFLIYFQGNSAPDKSGLPSDRFSAERTGGSVSTLTIQRTQQEDSAVYLCASSLDGRWGNQPQHFGDGTRLSIL.

The chain has TRBV5-4 and TRBJ2-3; 9 bases are shared with TRBD2. Germline CDR1 SGHNT, CDR2 YYREEE (reference sequence). V was clipped by 4 bases and J by 2 bases; unmatched bases: 8. The CDR3 consists of 16 residues. CDR3 residues: CASSAYGLAITDTQYF. As DNA, the CDR3 is TGTGCCAGCAGCGCTTACGGACTAGCGATCACAGATACGCAGTATTTT. The full variable domain, in which reference TRBV5-4 and TRBJ2-3 provide the parts outside the CDR3, is ETGVTQSPTHLIKTRGQQVTLRCSSQSGHNTVSWYQQALGQGPQFIFQYYREEENGRGNFPPRFSGLQFPNYSSELNVNALELDDSALYLCASSAYGLAITDTQYFGPGTRLTVL.

This clone has just one count. CDR3 loop: CASSQPDLGRITDTQYF. The CDR3 DNA sequence: TGTGCCAGCAGTCAACCAGACTTGGGTCGGATCACAGATACGCAGTATTTT. The rearrangement uses TRBV28 and TRBJ2-3, with D unclear. With 5 bases removed from V and 2 bases from J, the gap between germline ends came to 20 bases. The CDR3 contains 17 residues. In germline, CDR1 is MDHEN, CDR2 SYDVKM.

In its sample, this clone was seen once. The chain recombines TRBV7-6 with TRBJ2-5; D uncertain. The germline V gene has CDR1 SGHVS and CDR2 FNYEAQ. The germline V and J ends were trimmed by 2 bases and 5 bases, with 9 bases remaining between them. The CDR3 loop spans 13 amino acids. The CDR3 region is CASSLNYGETQYF. The CDR3 nucleotides are TGTGCCAGCAGCTTAAATTACGGGGAGACCCAGTACTTC.

This clone was found a few times. The V and J genes are TRBV6-6 and TRBJ2-7; 10 bases map to TRBD2. Germline CDR1 is MNHNY and CDR2 is SVGAGI (reference sequence). The CDR3 has 14 amino acids. The V gene end was trimmed by 4 bases and the J gene end by 6 bases; junction bases not matched to a gene: 6. CDR3 DNA: TGTGCCAGCAGTTCTAGCGGGAGAGGGCGCGAGCAGTACGTC. Amino acids: CASSSSGRGREQYV.

The chain's CDR3 is CASSLPDGLAVEETQYF. CDR3 sequence (DNA): TGTGCCAGCAGTTTACCCGATGGGCTAGCGGTGGAAGAGACCCAGTACTTC. V usage is TRBV28 and J usage is TRBJ2-5; TRBD2 aligns across 7 bases. Germline V lookup: CDR1 MDHEN, CDR2 SYDVKM. The CDR3 loop spans 17 amino acids. J lost 3 bases, V lost 2 bases, and 12 bases had no gene match.